These 30 T cell receptor beta chains were all obtained from the same sample, sequenced in a study of T cell repertoires in cytomegalovirus infection (dated by TCRdb to about 2019). No antigen has been assigned to these receptors. Instrument on record: Illumina HiSeq 1500. Using fastp trimming at Q25 and MiXCR clonotype assembly, TCRdb reanalyzed the public sequencing data and kept in-frame beta chains. Identical CDR3 proteins give one entry, which carries the most common genes and DNA. The sample table contains 110,000 to 150,000 distinct CDR3 sequences; only one count was recorded for 32% of them. The ten largest account for roughly half of the sample. The treatment or condition label on this specimen signifies: in vitro stimulation with specific CMV peptide epitopes to enrich CMV-specific T cells. The material sequenced was CD8+ T cells from cultured PBMCs, taken from culture after CMV antigen stimulation. The receptors come from a human donor in good health (CMV status not recorded). Some clones in this sample may be carry-over from other donors' samples.

This clonotype is medium-sized. V is TRBV10-3 and J is TRBJ1-1; D uncertain. CDR1 ENHRY and CDR2 SYGVKD come from the germline V gene. V lost 7 bases to trimming and J lost 1 base, with 7 bases between them. The CDR3 runs to 12 residues. CDR3 in amino acids: CAINAGNTEAFF. The CDR3 region has the DNA TGTGCCATCAACGCAGGGAACACTGAAGCTTTCTTT.

The chain's CDR3 is CASSVEGQSNEKLFF. CDR3 bases: TGTGCCAGCAGCGTAGAGGGACAGTCTAATGAAAAACTGTTTTTT. This chain uses TRBV9 with TRBJ1-4; 7 nucleotides match TRBD1. Germline V lookup: CDR1 SGDLS, CDR2 YYNGEE. This CDR3 has 15 residues. Trimming at V came to 0 bases and at J to 3 bases, leaving 2 bases not matched to a gene.

This clonotype was observed a handful of times. This sequence joins TRBV25-1 and TRBJ1-5; D is possibly TRBD1 (6 bases). Per germline, CDR1 MGHDK and CDR2 SYGVNS. Trimming shortened V by 5 bases and J by 2 bases, and 16 bases separated the two germline ends. The CDR3 length is 16 residues. The CDR3 DNA reads TGTGCCAGCAGTCTCTCTGGGGGCGCCGGCAATCAGCCCCAGCATTTT. It yields the protein CASSLSGGAGNQPQHF.

This clonotype has a count of ten or more. The chain has TRBV27 and TRBJ2-2, with D possibly matching TRBD1 (6 bases). The CDR3 contains 15 residues. In germline, CDR1 is MNHEY, CDR2 SMNVEV (reference sequence). The V gene lost 6 bases and the J gene lost 0 bases, with 11 bases spanning the gap. CDR3 in DNA: TGTGCCAGCAGCCCCGAGGGGGCGAACACCGGGGAGCTGTTTTTT. Protein: CASSPEGANTGELFF.

The V and J genes are TRBV3-1 and TRBJ2-1; tentative D call: TRBD2 (6 bases). This CDR3 spans 16 amino acids. Germline CDR1 is LGHDT and CDR2 is YNNKEL (reference sequence). The V end lost 0 bases, the J end lost 5 bases, and 14 bases lay between the germline ends. CDR3 DNA: TGTGCCAGCAGCCAAGACTACCGGGACTTTCACAATGAGCAGTTCTTC. Protein product: CASSQDYRDFHNEQFF.

The chain joins TRBV28 to TRBJ2-5; D is ambiguous. CDR3 length equals 16 residues. Trimming pared 2 bases from V and 2 bases from J, leaving 15 bases between. CDR1 is MDHEN and CDR2 is SYDVKM in the germline V gene. CDR3 in DNA: TGTGCCAGCAGTTTAAATGAGTTAGGATCTCAAGAGACCCAGTACTTC. Residues: CASSLNELGSQETQYF.

This clonotype came up a few times. The CDR3 protein is CASSPGHGGTYEQYF. As DNA, the CDR3 is TGTGCCAGCAGTCCCGGCCACGGGGGAACCTACGAGCAGTACTTC. V gene TRBV6-6 combines with J gene TRBJ2-7, with D maybe TRBD2 (6 bases). With 5 bases removed from V and 2 bases from J, the gap between germline ends came to 16 bases. CDR1 is MNHNY and CDR2 is SVGAGI in the germline V gene (reference sequence). The CDR3 sequence is 15 residues long.

There are a few counts of this clonotype. This chain connects TRBV28 to TRBJ1-2, with a possible D match to TRBD1 (6 bases). The V end was cut by 7 bases, the J end by 10 bases, with 19 bases between. The V gene's germline CDR1 is MDHEN and CDR2 SYDVKM. The CDR3 loop spans 13 amino acids. The CDR3 nucleotides read TGTGCCAGCAATCCACCGACAGGTGACGACTACACCTTC. This sequence encodes CASNPPTGDDYTF.

This chain links TRBV7-6 with TRBJ2-5; D is undetermined. CDR1 is SGHVS and CDR2 is FNYEAQ in the germline V gene. Trimming stripped 5 bases from V and 9 bases from J, with 10 bases between. The CDR3 spans 11 residues. CDR3: CASSQSRAQYF. The CDR3, as DNA: TGTGCCAGCAGCCAGAGTCGGGCCCAGTACTTC.

The chain carries TRBV7-6 and TRBJ2-1; the D gene is possibly TRBD2 (7 bases). This CDR3 comprises 14 residues. Germline-derived CDR1 and CDR2 are SGHVS and FNYEAQ. V lost 1 base to trimming and J lost 6 bases, with 10 bases between them. CDR3 sequence: CASSLGGGPNEQFF. CDR3 nucleotides: TGTGCCAGCAGCTTAGGCGGGGGCCCCAATGAGCAGTTCTTC.

This clonotype was detected a few times. The chain is built from TRBV12-3 or TRBV12-4 and TRBJ2-7; 8 bases are shared with TRBD2. This CDR3 is 15 amino acids long. Trimming cost V 3 bases and J 4 bases; bases outside gene matches: 8. The CDR3 region is CASSFFLAGTYEQYF. The CDR3 nucleotides read TGTGCCAGCAGTTTCTTTTTAGCGGGGACGTACGAGCAGTACTTC.

In nucleotides, the CDR3 is TGTGCCAGCGGACTCCCTTACGAGCAGTACTTC. This translates into CASGLPYEQYF. The chain recombines TRBV6-1 with TRBJ2-7; weak D call: TRBD2 (5 bases). The CDR3 has 11 amino acids. Between the trimmed V and J ends, which lost 8 bases and 4 bases, there was a span of 9 bases. Per germline, CDR1 MNHNS and CDR2 SASEGT.

Many counts were recorded for this clonotype. This sequence joins TRBV29-1 and TRBJ2-7; 8 bases fit TRBD1. The trim removed 4 bases at V and 3 bases at J, leaving 5 bases unmatched. Looked up from germline, CDR1 is SQVTM and CDR2 is ANQGSEA. The CDR3 is made up of 13 amino acids. CDR3 bases: TGCAGCGTTGGGGTGGACAGGGTCTACGAGCAGTACTTC. It is translated as CSVGVDRVYEQYF.

This clonotype was found a few times. The V gene is TRBV24-1, the J gene TRBJ2-2; D uncertain. Germline V CDR1 and CDR2: KGHDR, SFDVKD. CDR3 length equals 13 residues. Trimming took off 1 base at V and 3 bases at J, with 2 bases between the two ends. In nucleotides, the CDR3 is TGTGCCACCAGTGATTTTTACACCGGGGAGCTGTTTTTT. Its translation is CATSDFYTGELFF.

The genes are TRBV10-3 and TRBJ1-5, with 7 bases matching TRBD1. The CDR3 length is 15 residues. Germline lookup yields CDR1 ENHRY and CDR2 SYGVKD. V dropped 0 bases and J dropped 7; count of bases not matched to a gene: 6. CDR3 nucleotide sequence: TGTGCCATCAGTGAGTCATCCGACAGGGACCAGCCCCAGCATTTT. It is translated as CAISESSDRDQPQHF.

This clonotype has only a few counts. The genes are TRBV7-2 and TRBJ2-3; D gene unclear. Germline lookup yields CDR1 SGHTA and CDR2 FQGNSA. Between the trimmed V and J ends, which lost 8 bases and 2 bases, there was a span of 11 bases. This CDR3 comprises 13 residues. The CDR3 DNA reads as TGTGCCAGCGTCCGGCTGAACACAGATACGCAGTATTTT. This codes for CASVRLNTDTQYF.

V and J are TRBV2 and TRBJ1-1; D is unclear. CDR1 is SNHLY and CDR2 is FYNNEI in the germline V gene. With 7 bases removed from V and 4 bases from J, the gap between germline ends came to 13 bases. The CDR3 totals 13 residues. DNA for the CDR3: TGTGCCAGCATGGTTGGGCTGGTCACTGAAGCTTTCTTT. It yields the protein CASMVGLVTEAFF.

This chain links TRBV7-4 with TRBJ2-7; TRBD1 matches at 10 bases. V shed 5 bases and J 1 base; nucleotides not matched to a gene: 5. Germline CDR1 and CDR2: SGHVT and SQSDAQ. CDR3 length: 15 residues. CDR3 DNA: TGTGCCAGCAGCCCGCCGGGACAGGGGTCCTACGAGCAGTACTTC. This translates into CASSPPGQGSYEQYF.

This clonotype was seen only a few times. The gene calls are TRBV7-8 and TRBJ2-7; D is undetermined. Germline assignment: CDR1 SGHVS and CDR2 FQNEAQ. V gave up 1 base and J gave up 1 base, with 17 bases separating them. The CDR3 contains 17 residues. CDR3 DNA: TGTGCCAGCAGCTTAGGATTCGGACGGACGACATCCTACGAGCAGTACTTC. This translates into CASSLGFGRTTSYEQYF.

The sample holds a few counts of this clonotype. This chain links TRBV19 with TRBJ2-6, with D perhaps assigned TRBD1 or TRBD2 (5 bases each). The CDR3 sequence is 17 residues long. Germline-derived CDR1 and CDR2 are LNHDA and SQIVND (reference sequence). The ends were cut back, 8 bases at V and 3 bases at J, with 20 bases in the middle. CDR3 residues: CASGQGDLSVGANVLTF. CDR3 DNA: TGTGCCAGTGGGCAAGGGGACCTCTCTGTTGGGGCCAACGTCCTGACTTTC.

This clonotype was observed a handful of times. The V gene is TRBV5-4, the J gene TRBJ2-2; possible D gene TRBD1, 6 bases. V lost 6 bases and J 0 bases, leaving 9 bases between the germline ends. CDR1 is SGHNT, CDR2 YYREEE, per germline (reference sequence). The CDR3 totals 14 residues. CDR3 sequence: CASNGQPNTGELFF. The CDR3 DNA reads as TGTGCCAGCAACGGACAGCCGAACACCGGGGAGCTGTTTTTT.

As for this clonotype: An end of the junction differs from the germline gene, which may be a read error. This chain connects TRBV6-1 to TRBJ2-1, with D perhaps TRBD2 (5 bases). The V gene's germline CDR1 is MNHNS and CDR2 SASEGT. This CDR3 has 11 residues. Here the CDR3 reads CASREGLYWFF. CDR3 in DNA: TGTGCCAGCAGGGAAGGACTTTACTGGTTCTTC.

The gene calls are TRBV7-6 and TRBJ2-7; TRBD2 matches 12 bases. The CDR3 is made up of 16 amino acids. Per germline, CDR1 SGHVS and CDR2 FNYEAQ. J lost 5 bases, V lost 1 base, and 6 bases had no gene match. The CDR3 region is CASSLGPASGGDEQYF. Written as DNA, the CDR3 is TGTGCCAGCAGCTTAGGGCCCGCTAGCGGGGGGGACGAGCAGTACTTC.

This rearrangement joins TRBV19 to TRBJ2-1; D is perhaps TRBD1 or TRBD2 (5 bases each). The CDR3 length is 17 residues. Trimming removed 11 bases at V and 6 bases at J, with 29 bases between. Looked up from germline, CDR1 is LNHDA and CDR2 is SQIVND (reference sequence). CDR3 nucleotides: TGTGCCCCTAGTGGGTACACCTCGGGACGGCCCATCAATGAGCAGTTCTTC. Amino acid sequence: CAPSGYTSGRPINEQFF.

This clonotype was observed at least ten times. The rearrangement joins TRBV9 to TRBJ2-5; 9 bases map to TRBD2. CDR3 length equals 13 residues. Germline CDR1 and CDR2: SGDLS and YYNGEE. Trimming removed 2 bases from V and 4 bases from J; junction bases left unmatched: 0. CDR3 loop: CASSVSGGETQYF. CDR3 bases: TGTGCCAGCAGCGTTAGCGGGGGAGAGACCCAGTACTTC.

The chain couples TRBV7-6 to TRBJ2-1; 8 nucleotides agree with TRBD1. The J segment lost 2 bases and the V segment lost 5 bases, leaving 20 bases of the junction unmatched. Germline V gene lookup returns CDR1 SGHVS and CDR2 FNYEAQ. CDR3 size: 20 residues. CDR3 sequence: CASSAEWIDRGVPTYNEQFF. CDR3 in DNA: TGTGCCAGCAGCGCCGAGTGGATAGACAGGGGAGTTCCCACCTACAATGAGCAGTTCTTC.

The chain couples TRBV7-6 to TRBJ1-2, with D possibly TRBD1 on 6 matching bases. The length of the CDR3 is 12 residues. V lost 1 base and J lost 10, with 10 bases in between. CDR1 and CDR2 from the germline V gene are SGHVS and FNYEAQ. CDR3 bases: TGTGCCAGCAGCTTAGGAGGGGACAACTACACCTTC. Amino acid sequence: CASSLGGDNYTF.

In this sample, this clonotype turned up a few times. The CDR3 DNA follows: TGTGCCAGCAGTCCACAGGGGTTCGCCACTGAAGCTTTCTTT. Translating it yields CASSPQGFATEAFF. V gene TRBV27 combines with J gene TRBJ1-1, with TRBD1 identical over 7 bases. V shed 5 bases, J shed 4 bases, and the junction held 7 bases outside the gene matches. The CDR3 totals 14 residues. The germline V gene encodes CDR1 MNHEY and CDR2 SMNVEV (reference sequence).

The J gene is TRBJ1-5, the V gene TRBV10-3; maybe TRBD1 (6 bases). V was clipped by 11 bases and J by 3 bases, with 17 bases between them. Per germline, CDR1 ENHRY and CDR2 SYGVKD. The CDR3 sequence is 14 residues long. Here the CDR3 reads CAVGGRYLNQPQHF. The CDR3 nucleotides are TGTGCCGTAGGGGGACGGTACCTCAATCAGCCCCAGCATTTT.

The V call is TRBV12-3 or TRBV12-4, the J call TRBJ2-7, with 9 bases matching TRBD1. V lost 5 bases to trimming and J lost 3 bases; unmatched junction nucleotides: 8. This CDR3 is built from 15 residues. The CDR3 protein is CASSPLETGGYEQYF. CDR3 nucleotides: TGTGCCAGCAGTCCCCTGGAGACAGGGGGCTACGAGCAGTACTTC.